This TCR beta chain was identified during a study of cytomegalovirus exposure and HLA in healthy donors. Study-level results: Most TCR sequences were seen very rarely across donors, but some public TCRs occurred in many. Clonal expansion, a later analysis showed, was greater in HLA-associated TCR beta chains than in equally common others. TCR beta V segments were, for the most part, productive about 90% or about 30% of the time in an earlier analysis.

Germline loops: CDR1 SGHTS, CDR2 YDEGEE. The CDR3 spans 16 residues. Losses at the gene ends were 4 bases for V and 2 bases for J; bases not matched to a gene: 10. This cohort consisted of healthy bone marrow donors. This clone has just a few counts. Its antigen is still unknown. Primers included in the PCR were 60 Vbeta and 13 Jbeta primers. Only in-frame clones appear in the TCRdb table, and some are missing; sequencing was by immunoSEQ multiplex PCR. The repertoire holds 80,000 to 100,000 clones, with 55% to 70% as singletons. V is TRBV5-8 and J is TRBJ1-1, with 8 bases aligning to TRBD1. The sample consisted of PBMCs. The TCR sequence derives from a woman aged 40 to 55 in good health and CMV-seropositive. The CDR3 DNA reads TGTGCCAGCAGCGGATGGACAGGGAGGGGCAACACTGAAGCTTTCTTT. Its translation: CASSGWTGRGNTEAFF. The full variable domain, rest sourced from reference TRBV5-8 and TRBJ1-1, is EAGVTQSPTHLIKTRGQQATLRCSPISGHTSVYWYQQALGLGLQFLLWYDEGEERNRGNFPPRFSGRQFPNYSSELNVNALELEDSALYLCASSGWTGRGNTEAFFGQGTRLTVV.